These 21 T cell receptor beta chains share one sample of origin, sequenced in a study of CD8 T cell repertoires and HIV-1 epitope variants. The assay was immunoSEQ multiplex PCR, and TCRdb's table has in-frame clones only and misses some. The table includes about 95,000 clones, over 70% detected once. What was sequenced was uncultured baseline CD8+ T cells from peripheral blood mononuclear cells (PBMCs). Receptors originate from a male donor with HIV.

The chain joins TRBV7-9 to TRBJ2-1; D might be TRBD1 or TRBD2, each matching 6 bases. CDR1 SEHNR and CDR2 FQNEAQ come from the germline V gene (reference sequence). The CDR3 has 12 amino acids. Trimming stripped 5 bases from V and 7 bases from J, with 9 bases between. CDR3 amino acids: CASSRRGNEQFF. The CDR3, as DNA: TGTGCCAGCAGCCGGAGGGGGAATGAGCAGTTCTTC.

In this sample, this clone turned up a few times. V is TRBV5-6 and J is TRBJ1-5; no definite D call. V was shortened by 3 bases and J by 9 bases, with 10 bases between the two germline ends. The germline V gene has CDR1 SGHDT and CDR2 YYEEEE. The CDR3 is 12 amino acids. CDR3 in DNA: TGTGCCAGCAGCTCCGGTCCGGGGCCCCAGCATTTT. It specifies CASSSGPGPQHF. The full variable domain, completed using reference TRBV5-6 and TRBJ1-5, is DAGVTQSPTHLIKTRGQQVTLRCSPKSGHDTVSWYQQALGQGPQFIFQYYEEEERQRGNFPDRFSGHQFPNYSSELNVNALLLGDSALYLCASSSGPGPQHFGDGTRLSIL.

The chain links TRBV28 to TRBJ2-5; the D is unclear. The germline V gene has CDR1 MDHEN and CDR2 SYDVKM. The CDR3 consists of 12 residues. V lost 7 bases and J 4 bases, leaving 10 bases between the germline ends. The CDR3 sequence: CASKTVGETQYF. CDR3 nucleotide sequence: TGTGCCAGCAAGACGGTAGGAGAGACCCAGTACTTC.

The gene calls are TRBV10-3 and TRBJ1-1; D not certain. Per the germline V gene, CDR1 is ENHRY and CDR2 is SYGVKD. The CDR3 sequence is 14 residues long. Trimming took 0 bases from V and 5 from J, leaving 10 bases between them. CDR3 DNA sequence: TGTGCCATCAGTGAGTCGGTTTCGGGTACTGAAGCTTTCTTT. It encodes CAISESVSGTEAFF.

The chain links TRBV5-6 to TRBJ1-1; D perhaps matches TRBD1 (5 bases). V was cut by 4 bases and J by 1 base, with 8 bases left in between. In germline, CDR1 is SGHDT, CDR2 YYEEEE. There are 13 residues in the CDR3. The CDR3 bases are TGTGCCAGCAGCGGACACCCGAACACTGAAGCTTTCTTT. Amino acid sequence: CASSGHPNTEAFF.

J is TRBJ1-6 and V is TRBV27; no clear D gene. This CDR3 has 20 residues. Germline V CDR1 and CDR2: MNHEY, SMNVEV (reference sequence). V was trimmed by 4 bases and J by 0 bases, leaving 22 bases between them. CDR3: CASSSRPPSNPSSYNSPLHF. The CDR3 DNA follows: TGTGCCAGCAGTTCCAGACCCCCATCAAATCCGAGCTCCTATAATTCACCCCTCCACTTT.

This clone was seen once. In DNA form, the CDR3 reads TGTGCCTGGAGAGCTCGGTCATACGAGCAGTACTTC. Translated: CAWRARSYEQYF. The V call is TRBV30, the J call TRBJ2-7; D uncertain. This CDR3 region has 12 residues. Trimming shortened V by 3 bases and J by 4 bases, and 10 bases separated the two germline ends. Looked up from germline, CDR1 is GTSNPN and CDR2 is SVGIG (reference sequence).

J is TRBJ1-3 and V is TRBV9; no clear D. This CDR3 spans 14 amino acids. Germline CDR1 reads SGDLS; CDR2 reads YYNGEE. V was trimmed by 4 bases and J by 4 bases, leaving 12 bases between them. The CDR3 coding sequence is TGTGCCAGCAGCCCGGTGAATTCCGGAAACACCATATATTTT. The encoded protein is CASSPVNSGNTIYF.

This chain connects TRBV5-1 to TRBJ2-7; D may be TRBD1 (6 bases). The ends were cut back, 0 bases at V and 0 bases at J, with 10 bases in the middle. CDR3 length equals 15 residues. Germline V gene data show CDR1 as SGHRS and CDR2 as YFSETQ. The CDR3 DNA reads as TGCGCCAGCAGCTTGGTAGGACAGAGCTCCTACGAGCAGTACTTC. It encodes CASSLVGQSSYEQYF.

This sequence joins TRBV5-5 and TRBJ2-7; D assignment may be TRBD1 or TRBD2 (5 bases each). V lost 4 bases and J 2 bases, leaving 13 bases between the germline ends. Germline V gives CDR1 SGHKS, CDR2 YYEKEE (reference sequence). This CDR3 is built from 14 residues. Here the CDR3 DNA reads TGTGCCAGCAGCGGGGGAGAGCACCCCTACGAGCAGTACTTC. Translating it yields CASSGGEHPYEQYF.

The sample holds one count of this clone. The gene calls are TRBV19 and TRBJ2-1, with TRBD2 matching over 8 bases. CDR3 length: 14 residues. CDR1 is LNHDA and CDR2 is SQIVND in the germline V gene (reference sequence). V dropped 10 bases and J dropped 7; count of bases not matched to a gene: 12. The CDR3 DNA sequence: TGTGCCATTAGAAAAGCGGGAGCACTGAATGAGCAGTTCTTC. Translation gives CAIRKAGALNEQFF.

The chain's CDR3 is CASSSNRGLGQPQHF. CDR3 DNA: TGTGCCAGCAGCAGCAACAGGGGCTTGGGTCAGCCCCAGCATTTT. The chain combines TRBV6-5 with TRBJ1-5; 7 positions match TRBD1. The ends lost 6 bases at V and 6 bases at J; junction bases unmatched: 11. Germline V gene lookup returns CDR1 MNHEY and CDR2 SVGAGI. The length of the CDR3 is 15 residues.

V is TRBV30 and J is TRBJ2-1; D is possibly TRBD2 (5 bases). The V end was cut by 3 bases, the J end by 7 bases, with 22 bases between. This CDR3 contains 16 residues. The germline V gene encodes CDR1 GTSNPN and CDR2 SVGIG (reference sequence). In DNA form, the CDR3 reads TGTGCCTGGAGGTATACAGCTAGCAGGCCTTCTAATGAGCAGTTCTTC. Encoded protein: CAWRYTASRPSNEQFF.

The rearrangement links TRBV4-1 to TRBJ1-2; a possible D gene is TRBD1 (5 bases). V was cut by 0 bases and J by 7 bases, with 9 bases left in between. Germline V gives CDR1 MGHRA, CDR2 YSYEKL. The CDR3 sequence is 13 residues long. The CDR3 region has the DNA TGCGCCAGCAGCCAAGAGGCAGGGTCTGGCTACACCTTC. It encodes CASSQEAGSGYTF.

This clone was seen more than once but under ten times. This chain uses TRBV7-8 with TRBJ1-6; 10 nucleotides match TRBD1. CDR3 length: 14 residues. CDR1 is SGHVS, CDR2 FQNEAQ, per germline. Losses at the gene ends were 5 bases for V and 10 bases for J; bases not matched to a gene: 5. CDR3 nucleotides: TGTGCCAGCAGCCGGGACAGGGGTAACTCACCCCTCCACTTT. Encoded protein: CASSRDRGNSPLHF.

The chain employs TRBV4-1 and TRBJ2-1, with D unclear. CDR1 is MGHRA and CDR2 is YSYEKL in the germline V gene. Trimming stripped 1 base from V and 0 bases from J, with 7 bases between. The CDR3 runs to 15 residues. The chain's CDR3 is CASSQVQNSYNEQFF. In nucleotides, the CDR3 is TGCGCCAGCAGCCAAGTCCAAAACTCCTACAATGAGCAGTTCTTC.

The rearrangement uses TRBV6-5 and TRBJ2-7; D may match TRBD1 or TRBD2 (5 bases each). The CDR3 has 14 amino acids. The germline V and J ends were trimmed by 2 bases and 5 bases, with 13 bases remaining between them. Germline V lookup: CDR1 MNHEY, CDR2 SVGAGI. The CDR3 bases are TGTGCCAGCAGTTACATCCAGGGAGCCCACGAGCAGTACTTC. This encodes CASSYIQGAHEQYF.

The genes are TRBV6-1 and TRBJ1-2; no reliable D call. This CDR3 has 14 residues. CDR1 is MNHNS and CDR2 is SASEGT in the germline V gene. V was trimmed by 1 base and J by 4 bases, leaving 10 bases between them. The CDR3, as DNA: TGTGCCAGCAGTGAAGTTCCCCCCGCCTATGGCTACACCTTC. Translating gives CASSEVPPAYGYTF.

This clone was observed once. This chain connects TRBV5-5 to TRBJ1-2; TRBD1 matches at 7 bases. Germline V gene data show CDR1 as SGHKS and CDR2 as YYEKEE (reference sequence). V shed 4 bases and J 4 bases; nucleotides not matched to a gene: 7. The CDR3 has 14 amino acids. Here the CDR3 DNA reads TGTGCCAGCAGCGTGGGGGGACAGTTCTATGGCTACACCTTC. The encoded protein is CASSVGGQFYGYTF.

The chain joins TRBV27 to TRBJ2-3; TRBD1 or TRBD2 may be the D gene (5 bases each). The CDR3 length is 14 residues. V was pared by 5 bases and J by 3 bases, with 12 bases between. CDR1 is MNHEY and CDR2 is SMNVEV in the germline V gene (reference sequence). CDR3 sequence reads: CASSRDLGTDTQYF. CDR3 bases: TGTGCCAGCAGTCGGGACCTGGGGACAGATACGCAGTATTTT.

The chain joins TRBV6-5 to TRBJ2-7; D possibly matches TRBD1 or TRBD2 (5 bases each). CDR1 and CDR2 from the germline V gene are MNHEY and SVGAGI. V was pared by 5 bases and J by 2 bases, with 13 bases between. This CDR3 is 14 amino acids long. The CDR3 sequence: CASSAGRGPYEQYF. CDR3 bases: TGTGCCAGCAGTGCCGGACGGGGACCCTACGAGCAGTACTTC.